Below, 13 T cell receptor beta chains from the same sample are listed, as sequenced in a study of T-cell reconstitution after alpha-beta-depleted transplantation in children. Using unique molecular identifiers, the investigators prepared the TCRbeta library. Using its own MiXCR run on the PCR reads, TCRdb lists one record per CDR3 protein. There are 280,000 or so distinct CDR3 sequences in the sample; 9.5% to 13% occur only once, and about a quarter lies in the top ten. The source material was peripheral blood, sampled 180 days after TCRalphabeta/CD19-depleted stem cell transplant. These receptors were taken from a male patient aged 2 to 10 who had a stem cell transplant for chronic granulomatous disease, so the T cells may come from the graft donor.

Ten or more counts support this clonotype. The V call is TRBV12-3 or TRBV12-4, the J call TRBJ1-1; maybe TRBD1 (5 bases). V dropped 3 bases and J dropped 2 bases, with 10 bases sitting between them. The CDR3 covers 14 residues. CDR3: CASSFGQGNTEAFF. In DNA form, the CDR3 reads TGTGCCAGCAGTTTTGGGCAGGGTAACACTGAAGCTTTCTTT.

This clonotype occurred many times. J is TRBJ2-1 and V is TRBV12-3 or TRBV12-4; TRBD2 matches 7 bases. V lost 5 bases and J lost 4; bases outside the gene matches: 8. The CDR3 extends over 15 amino acids. CDR3 coding DNA: TGTGCCAGCAGTCCAGGACTAGTCGCGTACAATGAGCAGTTCTTC. Its translation: CASSPGLVAYNEQFF.

The chain uses TRBV3-1 and TRBJ2-6, with 7 bases identical to TRBD1. J gave up 1 base and V 1 base, and 13 bases lay outside the gene matches. CDR1 LGHDT and CDR2 YNNKEL come from the germline V gene (reference sequence). The CDR3 is 20 amino acids. CDR3 nucleotide sequence: TGTGCCAGCAGCCAAGTACGGGGCCACAGGGGAATGTCTGGGGCCAACGTCCTGACTTTC. Protein product: CASSQVRGHRGMSGANVLTF.

This clonotype was counted ten times or more. The chain links TRBV5-1 to TRBJ2-1; 10 bases map to TRBD1. CDR3 length equals 14 residues. From germline, CDR1 is SGHRS and CDR2 YFSETQ. With V trimmed by 4 bases and J by 7 bases, 5 bases remained unmatched. This CDR3 is CASSVRDRGNEQFF. DNA of the CDR3: TGCGCCAGCAGCGTACGGGACAGGGGTAATGAGCAGTTCTTC.

In this sample, this clonotype turned up many times. J is TRBJ2-7 and V is TRBV7-2; the D gene is possibly TRBD1 (6 bases). From germline, CDR1 is SGHTA and CDR2 FQGNSA. The CDR3 runs 13 residues. Between the trimmed V and J ends, which lost 3 bases and 4 bases, there was a span of 10 bases. The DNA for the CDR3 is TGTGCCAGCAGCTTCAGGGGTAATTACGAGCAGTACTTC. It specifies CASSFRGNYEQYF.

Worth noting for this clonotype: A read error may explain this, as a much larger clone is one base away. The CDR3, as DNA: TGTGCCAGCAGCGTAGCCGGACAGGGACACTACAATGAGCAGTTCTTC. Protein: CASSVAGQGHYNEQFF. The gene calls are TRBV9 and TRBJ2-1, with 8 bases identical to TRBD1. Trimming removed 0 bases from V and 3 bases from J; junction bases left unmatched: 5. CDR1 and CDR2 from the germline V gene are SGDLS and YYNGEE. CDR3 length: 16 amino acids.

This clonotype showed up many times. The chain joins TRBV5-5 to TRBJ2-2; possible D gene TRBD2, 6 bases. This CDR3 spans 17 amino acids. Trimming left V 1 base short and J 3 bases short, with 16 bases between. Germline CDR1 SGHKS, CDR2 YYEKEE (reference sequence). CDR3 protein: CASSLPLAGKDTGELFF. CDR3 nucleotides: TGTGCCAGCAGCTTGCCCTTGGCGGGGAAGGACACCGGGGAGCTGTTTTTT.

As to this clonotype: A much larger clone lies a single base off, so this may be a read error. V gene TRBV7-6 combines with J gene TRBJ1-1; 8 positions agree with TRBD1. The germline gives CDR1 SGHVS, CDR2 FNYEAQ. The CDR3 contains 16 residues. Here the CDR3 DNA reads TGTTCCAGCAGCTTCGGACAGGGAGGTGGTAACACTGAAGCTTTCTTT. Amino acid sequence: CSSSFGQGGGNTEAFF.

This clonotype was recorded at least ten times. CDR3 protein: CASSYIPGTPNRETQYF. The DNA for the CDR3 is TGTGCCAGCAGCTATATTCCCGGGACCCCCAATCGAGAGACCCAGTACTTC. The chain recombines TRBV7-8 with TRBJ2-5, with D perhaps matching TRBD1 or TRBD2 (5 bases each). Germline CDR1 is SGHVS and CDR2 is FQNEAQ. Trimming stripped 4 bases from V and 4 bases from J, with 22 bases between. The CDR3 spans 17 residues. The full variable domain, completed using reference TRBV7-8 and TRBJ2-5, is GAGVSQSPRYKVAKRGQDVALRCDPISGHVSLFWYQQALGQGPEFLTYFQNEAQLDKSGLPSDRFFAERPEGSVSTLKIQRTQQEDSAVYLCASSYIPGTPNRETQYFGPGTRLLVL.

The chain uses TRBV4-1 and TRBJ2-7; TRBD1 matches 10 bases. The ends lost 0 bases at V and 5 bases at J; junction bases unmatched: 13. The CDR3 contains 18 residues. Germline V gives CDR1 MGHRA, CDR2 YSYEKL. CDR3 sequence: CASSQEPPGQGWRNEQYF. The CDR3 DNA is TGCGCCAGCAGCCAAGAACCACCGGGACAGGGGTGGAGAAACGAGCAGTACTTC.

This clonotype occurred many times. DNA of the CDR3: TGTGCCAGCAGCTCCACTTCCAGGGGGCCTTACAATGAGCAGTTCTTC. Amino acid sequence: CASSSTSRGPYNEQFF. This chain connects TRBV7-2 to TRBJ2-1; TRBD1 matches 8 bases. J gave up 4 bases and V 4 bases, and 9 bases lay outside the gene matches. The CDR3 covers 16 residues. Germline CDR1 SGHTA, CDR2 FQGNSA.

This clonotype was recorded a few times. The chain combines TRBV7-2 with TRBJ2-7; D uncertain. This CDR3 has 14 residues. Germline-derived CDR1 and CDR2 are SGHTA and FQGNSA. V lost 0 bases and J lost 7, with 13 bases in between. The CDR3, as DNA: TGTGCCAGCAGCTTAGCTTCCAAGGCCGAAGAGCAGTACTTC. Translation: CASSLASKAEEQYF.

On this clonotype: It may be a read error: a sequence one base away is much more abundant. This chain connects TRBV20-1 to TRBJ1-5; perhaps TRBD1 as D (5 bases). The CDR3 sequence is 15 residues long. V was pared by 0 bases and J by 5 bases, with 14 bases between. The V gene's germline CDR1 is DFQATT and CDR2 SNEGSKA (reference sequence). This CDR3 is CSARDQGESYQPQHF. Written as DNA, the CDR3 is TGCAGTGCTAGAGATCAAGGGGAGTCCTATCAGCCCCAGCATTTT.